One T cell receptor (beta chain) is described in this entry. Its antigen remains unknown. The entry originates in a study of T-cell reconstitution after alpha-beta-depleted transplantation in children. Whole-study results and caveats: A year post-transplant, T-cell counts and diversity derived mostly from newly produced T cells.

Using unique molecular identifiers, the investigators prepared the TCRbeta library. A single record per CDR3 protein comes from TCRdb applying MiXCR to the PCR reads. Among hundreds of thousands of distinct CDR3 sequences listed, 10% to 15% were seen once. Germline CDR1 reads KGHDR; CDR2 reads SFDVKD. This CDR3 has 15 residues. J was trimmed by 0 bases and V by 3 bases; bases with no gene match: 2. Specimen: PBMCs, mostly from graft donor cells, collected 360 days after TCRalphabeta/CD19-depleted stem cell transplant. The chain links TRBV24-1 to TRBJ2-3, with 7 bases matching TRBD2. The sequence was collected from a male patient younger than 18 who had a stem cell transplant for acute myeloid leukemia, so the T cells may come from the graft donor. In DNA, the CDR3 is TGTGCCACCAGTGATCTAGCGGCTAGCACAGATACGCAGTATTTT. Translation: CATSDLAASTDTQYF.